This section outlines one TCR beta chain sequence together with its context. This entry belongs to a study of blood T cell repertoires in COVID-19. This CDR3 region has 15 residues. Germline-derived CDR1 and CDR2 are MGHRA and YSYEKL. V lost 1 base and J lost 1; bases outside the gene matches: 3. In the original processing: Cell counts per sample came from amplifying reference gene primers. Clones were sequenced by immunoSEQ multiplex PCR, and TCRdb holds only the in-frame ones, with some missing. V, J and clone size reflect that table, while D and trimming were determined from the DNA. The table has about 150,000 clones, about 85% seen once.

The chain couples TRBV4-1 to TRBJ1-1; the match to TRBD1 covers 7 bases. The sequence derives from a man in his 60s with COVID-19, enrolled during active disease. Sequenced input: peripheral blood. This chain's CDR3 is CASSQGQGTNTEAFF. The CDR3 DNA reads as TGCGCCAGCAGCCAAGGACAGGGAACGAACACTGAAGCTTTCTTT.